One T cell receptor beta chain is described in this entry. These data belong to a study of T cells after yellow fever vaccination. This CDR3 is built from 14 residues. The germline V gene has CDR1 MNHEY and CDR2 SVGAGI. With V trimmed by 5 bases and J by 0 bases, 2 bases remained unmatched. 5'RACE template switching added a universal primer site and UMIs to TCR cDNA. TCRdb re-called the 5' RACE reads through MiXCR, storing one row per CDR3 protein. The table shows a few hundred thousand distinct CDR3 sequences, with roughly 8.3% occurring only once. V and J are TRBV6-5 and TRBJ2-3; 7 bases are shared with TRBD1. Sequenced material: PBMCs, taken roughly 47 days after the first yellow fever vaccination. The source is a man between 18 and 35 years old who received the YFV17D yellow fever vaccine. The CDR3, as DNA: TGTGCCAGCAGTACGGGACAGAGCACAGATACGCAGTATTTT. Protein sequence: CASSTGQSTDTQYF.